This T cell receptor (beta chain) was captured by sequencing in a study of blood T cell repertoires in COVID-19. Study at large: COVID-19 samples collected from the United States, Italy and Spain covered acute and convalescent phases. PBMCs, B-cell-depleted T cells, or T cells were the source of the cDNA or gDNA that made up the material.

The V end was cut by 0 bases, the J end by 0 bases, with 9 bases between. The CDR3 is made up of 14 amino acids. Per germline, CDR1 GTSNPN and CDR2 SVGIG (reference sequence). In the study's own analysis: Reference gene primer amplification in the assay estimated nucleated cell counts. Profiling relied on immunoSEQ multiplex PCR, and the TCRdb table lists in-frame clones only, not all of them. Clone size and V and J calls were adopted from that table, with D and trimming inferred from the DNA. Among 280,000 or so clones listed, about 86% were seen once. Sequenced sample: peripheral blood. This receptor was taken from a woman aged 25 to 39 who had recovered from COVID-19. This chain links TRBV30 with TRBJ2-7; tentatively, D is TRBD2 (6 bases). The CDR3 spells CAWSVGGSSYEQYF. CDR3 coding DNA: TGTGCCTGGAGTGTAGGAGGGAGCTCCTACGAGCAGTACTTC.